The present TCR beta chain was sequenced within a study of blood T cell repertoires in COVID-19 (dated by TCRdb to the early 2020s). Context from the whole study: Samples covering the acute and convalescent phases of COVID-19 were provided by collaborators in the United States, Italy and Spain. The prospective study material was composed of cDNA or gDNA derived from T cells, B-cell-depleted T cells, or PBMCs. The dataset comprised deeply sampled blood TCRbeta repertoires from subjects exposed to, actively infected with, or recovered from COVID-19. The repertoires were released in a freely available public database meant as a resource for research on the immune response to SARS-CoV-2. The samples were drawn from two sources: the first 160 participants of the ongoing ImmuneRACE study, and 1,254 subjects contributed by 6 global collaborators. The sample metadata nearly always contained a de-identified subject ID, COVID-19 status, age in years and sex. Where available, HLA class I and class II types were obtained from metadata supplied by the sample provider rather than from assay-based typing. Summary of the overall study and its limitations: How much clinical and demographic metadata was included differed by source and by participant, and the metadata was provided uncurated.

One collaborating source in Seattle enrolled patients during active infection and followed them longitudinally through the course of disease. Whole blood was collected in K2EDTA tubes by collaborating institutions according to the institutions' own protocols. For TCRbeta analysis, collaborators shipped samples as frozen whole blood, isolated PBMCs, or DNA extracted from either of those sample types. This clone showed up many times. Its antigen has not been determined. Per-base quality was not reported, and no clone a single base away is much larger than it. TCRbeta CDR3 regions were amplified from genomic DNA by means of the immunoSEQ Assay, a bias-controlled multiplex PCR. Per the authors' processing: The number of nucleated cells in each sample was estimated from the amplification of reference gene primers within the assay. Sequence reads were collapsed and filtered to measure the absolute abundance of every unique TCRbeta CDR3 rearrangement. For each sample, productive Simpson clonality was calculated by taking the square root of Simpson's diversity index across productive rearrangements. TCRdb re-hosts the immuneACCESS table, in-frame sequences only. Its copies lack some clones; in the studies checked, an unresolved V gene accounts for under half of them, and the cause for the rest is not known. The V and J calls and clone size were taken over from that table, and D and trimming were inferred from the DNA. A total of a few hundred thousand clones appear in this sample, 85% to 90% of them only once. The ten largest clones represent roughly 5.9% of the sample.

For CDR1 and CDR2, the germline V gene lists SGDLS and YYNGEE. V is cut by 0 bases and J by 7 bases, and the space between the germline ends is 13 bases. The CDR3 measures 14 amino acids from cysteine to phenylalanine. This entry keeps only the CDR3 DNA: 42 bases, framed from base 1. The rearranged chain carries TRBV9 and TRBJ1-1, with the D gene too uncertain to name. Sequenced material: peripheral blood. The sequence derives from a woman between 50 and 59 years old with COVID-19, enrolled during active disease. This receptor has the CDR3 CASSVGGQSREAFF. In nucleotide form, the sequence is TGTGCCAGCAGCGTAGGAGGCCAATCCCGTGAAGCTTTCTTT. Reference TRBV9 and TRBJ1-1 genes cover what lies past the CDR3, so the full variable domain is DSGVTQTPKHLITATGQRVTLRCSPRSGDLSVYWYQQSLDQGLQFLIQYYNGEERAKGNILERFSAQQFPDLHSELNLSSLELGDSALYFCASSVGGQSREAFFGQGTRLTVV.